The TCR beta chain under discussion was sequenced for a study of T cells after yellow fever vaccination. The overall study: Those fractions that held only low numbers of cells were prepared using the SMART-Seq v4 Ultra Low Input RNA kit.

This CDR3 is 15 amino acids long. Germline loops: CDR1 DFQATT, CDR2 SNEGSKA (reference sequence). V was pared by 0 bases and J by 5 bases, with 16 bases between. TCRdb re-derived calls from the 5' RACE reads in MiXCR, one entry per CDR3 protein. This table holds around 340,000 distinct CDR3 sequences, about 12% found once. This clonotype came up a few times. Its antigen is not known. Notes on the study in general: The study found a weaker secondary response that peaked faster, day 5 versus 15.

The receptor comes from a man aged 18 to 35 who received the YFV17D yellow fever vaccine. The input for sequencing was CD4+ T cells sorted from PBMCs, taken 15 days after the yellow fever booster vaccination. This rearrangement joins TRBV20-1 to TRBJ2-5, with D maybe TRBD2 (7 bases). The CDR3 loop reads CSARDHGGGRETQYF. In DNA form, the CDR3 reads TGCAGTGCTAGAGATCATGGGGGGGGCAGGGAGACCCAGTACTTC.